This T cell receptor beta chain derives from a study of blood T cell repertoires in COVID-19. Study at large: Some COVID-19 samples were acute and others convalescent; all came from the United States, Italy and Spain. Sample material is recorded as cDNA or gDNA derived from T cells, B-cell-depleted T cells, or PBMCs.

Trimming took 9 bases from V and 4 from J, leaving 17 bases between them. The germline gives CDR1 LNHDA, CDR2 SQIVND (reference sequence). The CDR3 contains 14 residues. Generated by immunoSEQ multiplex PCR, the TCRdb table keeps only in-frame clones and is missing some. The table includes some 210,000 clones, 65% to 90% detected once. Participants spanned ages about 18 to 100 years and resided in 20 to 25 US areas. Specimen: PBMCs or T cells enriched from blood (not recorded which). The sequence came from a woman between 45 and 65 years old with acute COVID-19. The V and J genes are TRBV19 and TRBJ2-3, with TRBD1 as a possible D gene (6 bases). The CDR3 DNA reads as TGTGCCAGCAAGCAACAGGGCTACGCAGATACGCAGTATTTT. Translated: CASKQQGYADTQYF.